These 9 T cell receptor beta chains originate from one sample sequenced in a study of cytomegalovirus exposure and HLA in healthy donors. Use of 60 Vbeta and 13 Jbeta primers characterized the PCR. The protocol was immunoSEQ multiplex PCR, while the TCRdb copy is restricted to in-frame clones and leaves out a portion. There are about 120,000 clones in the sample; 60% to 80% occur only once, and roughly 1.5% lies in the top ten. The specimen was PBMCs. The receptors originated from a female donor in good health and CMV-seronegative.

The rearrangement links TRBV15 to TRBJ1-3; TRBD1 matches at 8 bases. The CDR3 totals 15 residues. Per germline, CDR1 LNHNV and CDR2 YYDKDF (reference sequence). The junction had 4 bases not matched to a gene; V was cut back by 2 bases and J by 4 bases. Here the CDR3 DNA reads TGTGCCACCAGCAGATCACGGGACAGGGGAAACACCATATATTTT. Protein product: CATSRSRDRGNTIYF.

The chain uses TRBV11-2 and TRBJ2-4; 7 bases map to TRBD1. CDR3 length: 13 amino acids. Per germline, CDR1 SGHAT and CDR2 FQNNGV. Unmatched junction bases numbered 5, after V lost 4 bases and J lost 8 bases. CDR3 in amino acids: CASSWDSRDIQYF. The CDR3 region has the DNA TGTGCCAGCAGCTGGGACAGCAGGGACATTCAGTACTTC.

J is TRBJ2-5 and V is TRBV27, with D possibly being TRBD1 (6 bases). The germline V gene encodes CDR1 MNHEY and CDR2 SMNVEV (reference sequence). V was cut by 6 bases and J by 5 bases, with 10 bases left in between. The CDR3 has 12 residues. CDR3 sequence: CASSGDTETQYF. The CDR3 nucleotides read TGTGCCAGCAGCGGGGACACTGAGACCCAGTACTTC.

The chain has TRBV29-1 and TRBJ1-2; D call uncertain. The CDR3 is made up of 11 amino acids. Germline CDR1 and CDR2: SQVTM and ANQGSEA. V dropped 2 bases and J dropped 5 bases, with 6 bases sitting between them. The CDR3 coding sequence is TGCAGCGTTGAACACCTATATGGCTACACCTTC. It encodes CSVEHLYGYTF.

This sequence joins TRBV11-2 and TRBJ2-3, with 10 nucleotides matching TRBD2. The CDR3 contains 18 residues. From germline, CDR1 is SGHAT and CDR2 FQNNGV. J lost 3 bases, V lost 8 bases, and 17 bases had no gene match. CDR3 coding DNA: TGTGCCAGCCTCCATACTAGCGGGATCGGGCGTCCGACAGATACGCAGTATTTT. Residues: CASLHTSGIGRPTDTQYF.

The chain has TRBV5-1 and TRBJ2-1; TRBD1 aligns across 7 bases. In germline, CDR1 is SGHRS, CDR2 YFSETQ. CDR3 length equals 16 residues. The V gene end was trimmed by 0 bases and the J gene end by 0 bases; junction bases not matched to a gene: 3. The CDR3 DNA reads TGCGCCAGCAGCTTGGCCCGGGACAGCTCCTACAATGAGCAGTTCTTC. It encodes CASSLARDSSYNEQFF.

V is TRBV5-1 and J is TRBJ2-2; 9 nucleotides agree with TRBD1. The germline gives CDR1 SGHRS, CDR2 YFSETQ. The CDR3 extends over 16 amino acids. V was clipped by 7 bases and J by 3 bases; unmatched bases: 10. CDR3 sequence: CASREGQGGDTGELFF. The CDR3 bases are TGCGCCAGCCGTGAGGGACAGGGAGGGGACACCGGGGAGCTGTTTTTT.

The chain employs TRBV11-2 and TRBJ2-7, with D perhaps TRBD2 (6 bases). This CDR3 is built from 16 residues. Trimming shortened V by 4 bases and J by 3 bases, and 19 bases separated the two germline ends. The germline V gene encodes CDR1 SGHAT and CDR2 FQNNGV. CDR3 sequence (DNA): TGTGCCAGCAGCTCCTCCCCCCCCGGGAGTCGCTACGAGCAGTACTTC. Its translation: CASSSSPPGSRYEQYF. Variable domain in full (rest from reference TRBV11-2 and TRBJ2-7): EAGVAQSPRYKIIEKRQSVAFWCNPISGHATLYWYQQILGQGPKLLIQFQNNGVVDDSQLPKDRFSAERLKGVDSTLKIQPAKLEDSAVYLCASSSSPPGSRYEQYFGPGTRLTVT.

CDR3 nucleotide sequence: TGTGCCGGATCAGAGGGAGGGAGTGCAGCTTTCTTT. It yields the protein CAGSEGGSAAFF. The chain couples TRBV28 to TRBJ1-1; D is unclear. The germline V and J ends were trimmed by 11 bases and 10 bases, with 20 bases remaining between them. Germline loops: CDR1 MDHEN, CDR2 SYDVKM. The CDR3 runs 12 residues.